Listed below are T cell receptor beta chains from one sample, sequenced in a study of cytomegalovirus exposure and HLA in healthy donors. The method was immunoSEQ multiplex PCR; TCRdb's version includes in-frame clones alone and lacks a portion of them. Of under 150,000 clones listed, nearly 85% are singletons. The source material was PBMCs. The source of these receptors is a boy younger than 18 in good health and CMV-seronegative. CDR3s include the opening cysteine and the closing phenylalanine or tryptophan. Expanded clones are given a class, and other clones once, few, many or no size at all.

TRBV7-6	TRBJ1-3	NA	CASSQGWGDSGNTIYF
TRBV5-6	TRBJ1-5	NA	CASSLGGDRINQPQHF
TRBV5-1	TRBJ1-1	NA	CASSLAGQGTEAFF
TRBV4-3	TRBJ1-2	few	CASSQERDDGYTF
TRBV4-1	TRBJ2-2	few	CASSMTSGNTGELFF
TRBV6-5	TRBJ1-1	NA	CASSRQGRNTEAFF
TRBV5-6	TRBJ1-4	NA	CASSLARGRKLFF
TRBV9	TRBJ1-4	few	CASSAQGTNEKLFF
TRBV5-8	TRBJ2-3	few	CASSLGRDTDTQYF
TRBV19	TRBJ2-1	NA	CASSIWAGGNVDNEQFF
TRBV19	TRBJ2-7	NA	CASSIGTGPPYEQYF
TRBV4-3	TRBJ2-7	NA	CASSQGRDSFYEQYF
TRBV5-5	TRBJ2-2	NA	CASSFRDRSTGELFF
TRBV4-1	TRBJ2-1	once	CASSPATSGFTEQFF
TRBV30	TRBJ1-1	NA	CAWRYRVNTEAFF
TRBV30	TRBJ2-1	NA	CAWSPERDSNEQFF
TRBV4-1	TRBJ1-3	NA	CASTLTQGSAGNTIYF
TRBV13	TRBJ1-1	NA	CASSLGLEEGTGYTEAFF
TRBV10-1	TRBJ2-1	NA	CASSLGTPSTVYNEQFF
TRBV27	TRBJ2-4	NA	CASSASLAGNIQYF
TRBV7-9	TRBJ2-7	NA	CASSLGPTGDYEQYF
TRBV6-1	TRBJ2-7	NA	CASSRDRGGLGEQYF
TRBV5-6	TRBJ1-1	NA	CASSPGNTEAFF
TRBV6-1	TRBJ1-2	NA	CASHYYYGYTF
TRBV4-1	TRBJ2-4	NA	CASSLGQGANIQYF
TRBV25-1	TRBJ2-5	NA	CASSEYKGTSQETQYF